This T cell receptor (beta chain) was identified during a study of identical twins. Study findings and constraints: Conclusions came from cross-sectional statistical analysis, not from following the same donors. Within beta out-of-frame sequences, the excess sharing observed between twins was weaker.

There are a few counts of this clonotype. Its antigen is not identified. The V end lost 8 bases, the J end lost 9 bases, and 20 bases lay between the germline ends. Germline-derived CDR1 and CDR2 are SNHLY and FYNNEI. CDR3 length: 13 amino acids. TCRdb ran MiXCR on the 5' RACE reads and lists one entry per CDR3 protein. The table lists 450,000 or so distinct CDR3 sequences, more than 20% of them singletons, with 2.5% to 3.5% in the top ten. These same records also appear under a second study, on T cells expressing NK-cell markers. Per that paper: These clonotypes also led the CD3+CD56-NKG2C+ fraction in a few donors. Expanded NKG2C+ T cell clones had unclear HCMV specificity.

The source of this sequence is a woman under 30 in good health. The chain carries TRBV2 and TRBJ2-7, with a possible D match to TRBD1 (7 bases). Sample: CD4+ T cells sorted from blood. The CDR3 loop is CASAGQTGVGQYF. As DNA, the CDR3 is TGTGCCAGCGCGGGACAGACTGGGGTGGGGCAGTACTTC.